The clone carrying this T cell receptor beta chain was counted at least ten times. This sample is part of a study of T cells after yellow fever vaccination. TCRdb independently ran MiXCR on the 5' RACE reads; one entry per CDR3 protein. The table has more than 65,000 distinct CDR3 sequences, roughly 14% seen once; the top ten hold roughly 25%. This CDR3 region has 16 residues. V was clipped by 1 base and J by 8 bases, with 18 bases between them. CDR1 is SNHLY, CDR2 FYNNEI, per germline. Whole-study findings and limits: The secondary response was weaker but peaked faster, day 5 versus 15.

The source is a young man who received the YFV17D yellow fever vaccine. The chain uses TRBV2 and TRBJ2-1; tentative D call: TRBD2 (5 bases). Sequenced material: CD8+ T cells not binding an NS4B(214-222) dextramer, sorted from PBMCs, taken 21 days after the first yellow fever vaccination. The CDR3 sequence is CASSEGGPGLNYEQFF. DNA of the CDR3: TGTGCCAGCAGTGAAGGAGGGCCGGGCCTTAATTATGAGCAGTTCTTC.